Presented here are 3 T cell receptor beta chains from one specimen sequenced in a study of vaccination effects on CD4 cells after COVID-19. These TCRs are of unknown antigen specificity. Generated by immunoSEQ multiplex PCR, the TCRdb table keeps only in-frame clones and is missing some. The sample lists roughly 56,000 clones, around 78% occurring once. Antigen-specific CD4+ T cells were expanded with viral peptide pools in the ViraFEST assay before sequencing. Cells that had been cultured for about 10 days were the source of isolated CD4+ T cells. Two-dose BNT162b2 or mRNA-1273 vaccination was given to participants. The sample in question was CD4+ T cells from PBMCs cultured with HCoV-229E spike peptides, obtained after COVID-19 vaccination. The receptors were sampled from a human donor who received a COVID-19 vaccine.

The J gene is TRBJ2-7, the V gene TRBV15; D is ambiguous. The CDR3 has 13 residues. Trimming shortened V by 3 bases and J by 0 bases, and 6 bases separated the two germline ends. Germline V gene sequence: CDR1 LNHNV, CDR2 YYDKDF (reference sequence). CDR3 region: CATSSLTSYEQYV. As DNA, the CDR3 is TGTGCCACCAGCAGCTTGACCTCCTACGAGCAGTACGTC.

The chain has TRBV5-4 and TRBJ2-3, with D perhaps matching TRBD1 (6 bases). V shed 0 bases and J shed 0 bases, with 14 bases lying between them. The CDR3 has 17 residues. The germline gives CDR1 SGHNT, CDR2 YYREEE (reference sequence). The CDR3 reads CASSLDPQGRSTDTQYF. CDR3 DNA sequence: TGTGCCAGCAGCTTGGACCCCCAGGGGCGCAGCACAGATACGCAGTATTTT.

This chain uses TRBV6-6 with TRBJ1-3, with D possibly being TRBD1 (6 bases). The length of the CDR3 is 14 residues. The V gene lost 6 bases and the J gene lost 5 bases, with 14 bases spanning the gap. In germline, CDR1 is MNHNY, CDR2 SVGAGI (reference sequence). Written as DNA, the CDR3 is TGTGCCAGCAGGGAACAGGGACGAAGAAACACCATATATTTT. Encoded protein: CASREQGRRNTIYF.